Listed below are T cell receptor beta chains from one sample, sequenced in a study of CD8 T cells in ankylosing spondylitis. TCRdb re-called the 5' RACE reads through MiXCR, storing one row per CDR3 protein. The table records a few hundred thousand distinct CDR3 sequences, around 24% of them present only once. Specimen: blood, either unsorted or a sorted T cell fraction (not recorded which). These receptors were obtained from a male donor with ankylosing spondylitis. The CDR3 runs from the conserved cysteine through the conserved F or W. A D gene is named only where the DNA matches it firmly. Clone size is given for some rows only: seen once, a few or many times, or a class if the clone is expanded.

size,D,V,J,CDR3,DNA
few,NA,TRBV28,TRBJ1-5,CASSLSGYSNQPQHF,TGTGCCAGCAGTTTATCGGGGTATAGCAATCAGCCCCAGCATTTT
NA,NA,TRBV28,TRBJ1-2,CASRVLVGVYTF,TGTGCCAGCAGAGTTCTTGTGGGGGTCTACACCTTC
few,NA,TRBV4-1,TRBJ2-3,CASSQVTGKGADTQYF,TGCGCCAGCAGCCAAGTCACCGGGAAGGGAGCAGATACGCAGTATTTT
NA,TRBD2,TRBV28,TRBJ2-3,CASSSRESSTDTQYF,TGTGCCAGCAGTTCGCGGGAGTCGAGTACAGATACGCAGTATTTT
NA,NA,TRBV7-3,TRBJ1-6,CASSLTSSYNSPLHF,TGTGCCAGCAGCTTAACGAGCTCCTATAATTCACCCCTCCACTTT
NA,NA,TRBV5-6,TRBJ1-5,CASSLGRSQPQHF,TGTGCCAGCAGCCTCGGTCGGAGCCAGCCCCAGCATTTT
NA,NA,TRBV10-3,TRBJ1-1,CATDSDANTEAFF,TGTGCCACCGACAGCGACGCTAACACTGAAGCTTTCTTT
NA,NA,TRBV5-1,TRBJ1-2,CASSLDGRTDGYTF,TGCGCCAGCAGCTTGGATGGACGGACCGATGGCTACACCTTC
few,NA,TRBV29-1,TRBJ2-7,CSVDFVQGNEQYF,TGCAGCGTTGACTTTGTGCAGGGGAACGAGCAGTACTTC
NA,NA,TRBV7-2,TRBJ1-5,CASSLISGIDQPQHF,TGTGCCAGCAGCTTAATTAGCGGGATTGATCAGCCCCAGCATTTT
NA,NA,TRBV5-1,TRBJ1-4,CASSRRGQGSGEKLFF,TGCGCCAGCAGCCGGCGGGGGCAGGGGTCGGGAGAAAAACTGTTTTTT
few,TRBD2,TRBV20-1,TRBJ2-5,CSASRLAGVETQYF,TGCAGTGCTAGTAGACTAGCGGGAGTAGAGACCCAGTACTTC
few,TRBD1,TRBV28,TRBJ1-3,CASRGGGGNTIYF,TGTGCCAGCAGGGGAGGGGGCGGAAACACCATATATTTT
NA,NA,TRBV6-2/TRBV6-3,TRBJ2-7,CASTEWERGSLTNYEQYF,TGTGCCAGCACCGAGTGGGAGAGGGGGTCACTCACCAACTACGAGCAGTACTTC
few,NA,TRBV6-2/TRBV6-3,TRBJ2-5,CASSYPNGLQETQYF,TGTGCCAGCAGTTACCCGAACGGGCTGCAAGAGACCCAGTACTTC
NA,NA,TRBV10-3,TRBJ2-1,CAISESGGGEQFF,TGTGCCATCAGTGAGTCGGGGGGCGGTGAGCAGTTCTTC
few,NA,TRBV11-2,TRBJ1-3,CASSLELWTAMGGNTIYF,TGTGCCAGCAGCTTAGAGTTGTGGACAGCGATGGGTGGAAACACCATATATTTT
few,TRBD2,TRBV25-1,TRBJ2-3,CASSEASGNTDTQYF,TGTGCCAGCAGTGAGGCTAGCGGGAACACAGATACGCAGTATTTT
NA,NA,TRBV27,TRBJ1-6,CASSFFQGNSPLHF,TGTGCCAGCAGTTTTTTCCAGGGTAATTCACCCCTCCACTTT
many,NA,TRBV7-3,TRBJ2-3,CASSLIGEGTDTQYF,TGTGCCAGCAGCTTGATCGGGGAGGGCACAGATACGCAGTATTTT
NA,NA,TRBV11-3,TRBJ2-5,CASSPRPVSQETQYF,TGTGCCAGCAGCCCAAGACCGGTTAGCCAAGAGACCCAGTACTTC
few,NA,TRBV5-1,TRBJ2-4,CASSLRDGTKNIQYF,TGCGCCAGCAGCTTGCGAGACGGGACCAAAAACATTCAGTACTTC
NA,NA,TRBV4-3,TRBJ2-3,CASSPGDFRDTQYF,TGCGCCAGCAGCCCGGGGGACTTCAGGGATACGCAGTATTTT
NA,NA,TRBV24-1,TRBJ2-5,CATSVRGEETQYF,TGTGCCACCAGTGTGCGGGGTGAAGAGACCCAGTACTTC
NA,NA,TRBV5-1,TRBJ2-7,CASSLLGGIDEQYF,TGCGCCAGCAGCTTGCTGGGCGGGATCGACGAGCAGTACTTC
NA,TRBD2,TRBV6-5,TRBJ2-7,CASSSPAGVSYEQYF,TGTGCCAGCAGTTCCCCAGCGGGGGTGTCCTACGAGCAGTACTTC
NA,NA,TRBV12-3/TRBV12-4,TRBJ1-2,CASSLGGRAGYTF,TGTGCCAGCAGTTTAGGGGGTAGGGCTGGCTACACCTTC
NA,NA,TRBV9,TRBJ2-3,CASSVGSRGLYTYTDTQYF,TGTGCCAGCAGCGTAGGTTCGAGGGGACTCTACACTTACACAGATACGCAGTATTTT
few,NA,TRBV20-1,TRBJ2-7,CSASPGRRDHEQYF,TGCAGTGCTAGTCCTGGTCGCAGGGATCACGAGCAGTACTTC
few,NA,TRBV10-3,TRBJ1-2,CAANPDSSWNYGYTF,TGTGCCGCGAATCCAGATTCCTCATGGAACTATGGCTACACCTTC
NA,TRBD1,TRBV20-1,TRBJ2-7,CSAGTLPGQGRYEQYF,TGCAGTGCTGGAACCCTTCCGGGACAGGGGAGATACGAGCAGTACTTC
few,NA,TRBV5-1,TRBJ2-3,CASGRSDATDTQYF,TGCGCCAGCGGAAGATCGGATGCCACAGATACGCAGTATTTT
NA,TRBD2,TRBV5-1,TRBJ2-3,CASSFRTSGITDTQYF,TGCGCCAGCAGCTTCCGGACTAGCGGGATCACAGATACGCAGTATTTT
NA,TRBD2,TRBV5-1,TRBJ2-3,CASSSGGPPDTQYF,TGCGCCAGCAGTTCGGGAGGGCCCCCAGATACGCAGTATTTT
once,TRBD1,TRBV11-3,TRBJ2-1,CASSSRQGAEGEQFF,TGTGCCAGCAGCTCGCGACAGGGCGCGGAAGGTGAGCAGTTCTTC